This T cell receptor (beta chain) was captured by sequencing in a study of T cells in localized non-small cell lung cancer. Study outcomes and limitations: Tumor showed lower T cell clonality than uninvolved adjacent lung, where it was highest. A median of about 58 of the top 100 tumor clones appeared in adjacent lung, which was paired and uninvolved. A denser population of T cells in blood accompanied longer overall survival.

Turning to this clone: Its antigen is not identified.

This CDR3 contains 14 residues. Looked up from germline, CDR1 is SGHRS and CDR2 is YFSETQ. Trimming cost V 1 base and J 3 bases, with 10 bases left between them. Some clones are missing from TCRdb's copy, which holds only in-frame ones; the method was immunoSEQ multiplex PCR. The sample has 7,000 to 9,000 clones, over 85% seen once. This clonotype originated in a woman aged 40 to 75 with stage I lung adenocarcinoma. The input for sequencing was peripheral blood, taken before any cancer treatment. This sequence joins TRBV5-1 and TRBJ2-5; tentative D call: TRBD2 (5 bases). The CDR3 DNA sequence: TGCGCCAGCAGCTTGAGGACGGAGGAAGAGACCCAGTACTTC. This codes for CASSLRTEEETQYF.